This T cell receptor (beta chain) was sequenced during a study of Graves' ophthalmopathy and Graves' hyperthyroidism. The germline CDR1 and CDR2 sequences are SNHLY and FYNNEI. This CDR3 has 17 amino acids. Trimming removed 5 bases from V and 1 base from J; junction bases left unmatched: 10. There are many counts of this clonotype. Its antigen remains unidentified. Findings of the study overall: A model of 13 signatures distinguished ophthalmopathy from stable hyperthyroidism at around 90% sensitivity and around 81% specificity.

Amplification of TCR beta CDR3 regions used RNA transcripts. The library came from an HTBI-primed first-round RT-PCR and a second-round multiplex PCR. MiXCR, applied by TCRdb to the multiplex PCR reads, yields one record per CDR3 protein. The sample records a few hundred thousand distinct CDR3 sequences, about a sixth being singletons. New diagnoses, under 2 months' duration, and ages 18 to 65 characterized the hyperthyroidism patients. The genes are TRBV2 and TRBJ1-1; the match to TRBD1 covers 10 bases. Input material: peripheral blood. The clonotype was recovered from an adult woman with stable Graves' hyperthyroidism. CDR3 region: CASSTPGQGLRNTEAFF. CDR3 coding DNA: TGTGCCAGCAGTACTCCGGGACAGGGGCTCCGGAACACTGAAGCTTTCTTT.